This is a list of T cell receptor beta chains from one sample in a study of blood T cell repertoires in COVID-19. Libraries were prepared by immunoSEQ multiplex PCR; TCRdb keeps only in-frame clonotypes and omits some of them. This sample has approximately 50,000 clones; more than 80% occur once, and the top ten carry around 15%. Sequencing input: peripheral blood. The receptors shown here come from a human donor in a cohort sampled during active COVID-19. CDR3s include the opening cysteine and the closing phenylalanine or tryptophan. Fields, in order: D gene, clone size, J gene, V gene, CDR3 DNA, CDR3 protein. A D gene is named only where the DNA matches it firmly. Expanded clones get a size class; other rows say once, few or many, or leave the size out.

D gene: -; clone size: -; J gene: TRBJ2-5; V gene: TRBV12-5; CDR3 DNA: TGTGCTAGTGGTTTGATAGGGGTGGTGACCCAGTACTTC; CDR3 protein: CASGLIGVVTQYF
D gene: -; clone size: -; J gene: TRBJ1-1; V gene: TRBV11-2; CDR3 DNA: TGTGCCAGCAGCTCCCCCCTGGGCGACACTGAAGCTTTCTTT; CDR3 protein: CASSSPLGDTEAFF
D gene: TRBD2; clone size: -; J gene: TRBJ2-7; V gene: TRBV29-1; CDR3 DNA: TGCAGCGTTGGGCGGGAGGAGGGTGTGGGCGAGCAGTACTTC; CDR3 protein: CSVGREEGVGEQYF
D gene: -; clone size: -; J gene: TRBJ1-4; V gene: TRBV7-9; CDR3 DNA: TGTGCCAGCAGCCGATGGACAGAAACAACTAATGAAAAACTGTTTTTT; CDR3 protein: CASSRWTETTNEKLFF
D gene: TRBD2; clone size: -; J gene: TRBJ2-2; V gene: TRBV3-1/TRBV3-2; CDR3 DNA: TGTGCCAGCAGCCTGGGACTAGCGAACACCGGGGAGCTGTTTTTT; CDR3 protein: CASSLGLANTGELFF
D gene: -; clone size: -; J gene: TRBJ2-7; V gene: TRBV5-5; CDR3 DNA: TGTGCCAGCAGCTTGCGCCCGGACTACTCCTACGAGCAGTACTTC; CDR3 protein: CASSLRPDYSYEQYF
D gene: -; clone size: -; J gene: TRBJ2-1; V gene: TRBV5-1; CDR3 DNA: TGCGCCACCAGACAGACCTCCTACAATGAGCAGTTCTTC; CDR3 protein: CATRQTSYNEQFF
D gene: -; clone size: -; J gene: TRBJ1-1; V gene: TRBV10-3; CDR3 DNA: TGTGCCATCAGTCAGGGCAACACTGAAGCTTTCTTT; CDR3 protein: CAISQGNTEAFF
D gene: -; clone size: once; J gene: TRBJ2-7; V gene: TRBV5-1; CDR3 DNA: TGCGCCAGCAGCTTACAGGGTCCCTACGAGCAGTACTTC; CDR3 protein: CASSLQGPYEQYF
D gene: -; clone size: -; J gene: TRBJ2-3; V gene: TRBV3-1/TRBV3-2; CDR3 DNA: TGTGCCAGCAGCCAAGGGCGGCTCACAGATACGCAGTATTTT; CDR3 protein: CASSQGRLTDTQYF
D gene: TRBD1; clone size: -; J gene: TRBJ1-2; V gene: TRBV28; CDR3 DNA: TGTGCCAGCAGTTCCCAGGGACAGGGGAACTATGGCTACACCTTC; CDR3 protein: CASSSQGQGNYGYTF
D gene: -; clone size: -; J gene: TRBJ1-3; V gene: TRBV5-1; CDR3 DNA: TGCGCCAGCAGCTTGGCCCATCTAGGCTCTGGAAACACCATATATTTT; CDR3 protein: CASSLAHLGSGNTIYF
D gene: -; clone size: -; J gene: TRBJ2-3; V gene: TRBV5-1; CDR3 DNA: TGCGCCAGCAGCTTGGATCCCGAGTACAGCACAGATACGCAGTATTTT; CDR3 protein: CASSLDPEYSTDTQYF
D gene: -; clone size: once; J gene: TRBJ1-1; V gene: TRBV10-2; CDR3 DNA: TGCGCCAGCAGTGAACACCGGGACAAAGAAGCTTTCTTT; CDR3 protein: CASSEHRDKEAFF
D gene: -; clone size: -; J gene: TRBJ2-1; V gene: TRBV11-2; CDR3 DNA: TGTGCCAGCATCAAATTTGGGGGGACAGATGCCTACAATGAGCAGTTCTTC; CDR3 protein: CASIKFGGTDAYNEQFF
D gene: TRBD1; clone size: -; J gene: TRBJ1-2; V gene: TRBV30; CDR3 DNA: TGTGCCTGGAGTGTGGCCGGGACAGGGACTTACTACGGCTACACCTTC; CDR3 protein: CAWSVAGTGTYYGYTF
D gene: TRBD1; clone size: once; J gene: TRBJ2-2; V gene: TRBV29-1; CDR3 DNA: TGCAGCGCAGCCAGCGGACAGGGGTGGGACGGGGAGCTGTTTTTT; CDR3 protein: CSAASGQGWDGELFF
D gene: -; clone size: -; J gene: TRBJ1-2; V gene: TRBV28; CDR3 DNA: TGTGCCAGCAGGTCGGGGACAAACTATGGCTACACCTTC; CDR3 protein: CASRSGTNYGYTF
D gene: TRBD1; clone size: -; J gene: TRBJ1-1; V gene: TRBV14; CDR3 DNA: TGTGCCAGCAGCCTACAGGGGGCGGTTTACGAAGCTTTCTTT; CDR3 protein: CASSLQGAVYEAFF
D gene: -; clone size: -; J gene: TRBJ2-7; V gene: TRBV2; CDR3 DNA: TGTGCCAGCAGGAAGACAGATATCTCCTACGAGCAGTACTTC; CDR3 protein: CASRKTDISYEQYF
D gene: TRBD2; clone size: -; J gene: TRBJ2-3; V gene: TRBV13; CDR3 DNA: TGTGCCAGCAGCTCGGGACTAGCGGAAGGCACAGATACGCAGTATTTT; CDR3 protein: CASSSGLAEGTDTQYF
D gene: -; clone size: -; J gene: TRBJ2-3; V gene: TRBV5-4; CDR3 DNA: TGTGCCAGCAGCTTGGCGGGTTCTATCGCAGATACGCAGTATTTT; CDR3 protein: CASSLAGSIADTQYF
D gene: -; clone size: -; J gene: TRBJ2-7; V gene: TRBV18; CDR3 DNA: TGTGCCAGCTCACCAGCGGCCGCCTACGAGCAGTACTTC; CDR3 protein: CASSPAAAYEQYF
D gene: -; clone size: -; J gene: TRBJ1-2; V gene: TRBV9; CDR3 DNA: TGTGCCAGCAGCGTGGGCGACTATGGCTACACCTTC; CDR3 protein: CASSVGDYGYTF
D gene: -; clone size: -; J gene: TRBJ1-2; V gene: TRBV28; CDR3 DNA: TGTGCCAGCAATACAGGACCTGGTAACTATGGCTACACCTTC; CDR3 protein: CASNTGPGNYGYTF
D gene: TRBD2; clone size: -; J gene: TRBJ2-1; V gene: TRBV3-1/TRBV3-2; CDR3 DNA: TGTGCCAGCAGCCAAATTAGGACTAGCGGAAACAATGAGCAGTTCTTC; CDR3 protein: CASSQIRTSGNNEQFF
D gene: TRBD1; clone size: -; J gene: TRBJ2-2; V gene: TRBV10-3; CDR3 DNA: TGTGCCATCTCTAAGGGACAGGGGAACACCGGGGAGCTGTTTTTT; CDR3 protein: CAISKGQGNTGELFF
D gene: TRBD1; clone size: -; J gene: TRBJ2-1; V gene: TRBV3-1/TRBV3-2; CDR3 DNA: TGTGCCAGCCTCGGACAGGGATACAATGAGCAGTTCTTC; CDR3 protein: CASLGQGYNEQFF
D gene: -; clone size: once; J gene: TRBJ2-3; V gene: TRBV3-1/TRBV3-2; CDR3 DNA: TGTGCCAGCAGCCACCCCCAAGCCACTCTTCTCACAGATACGCAGTATTTT; CDR3 protein: CASSHPQATLLTDTQYF
D gene: -; clone size: -; J gene: TRBJ1-6; V gene: TRBV21-1; CDR3 DNA: TGTGCCAGCAGCAAGGGACAGGGTTGTTCACCCCTCCACTTT; CDR3 protein: CASSKGQGCSPLHF
D gene: TRBD1; clone size: -; J gene: TRBJ2-5; V gene: TRBV3-1/TRBV3-2; CDR3 DNA: TGTGCCAGCAGCCAAGGGTATCGGACAGGGCCCCGAGAGACCCAGTACTTC; CDR3 protein: CASSQGYRTGPRETQYF
D gene: -; clone size: -; J gene: TRBJ2-7; V gene: TRBV18; CDR3 DNA: TGTGCCAGCTCACCGTCACAGGTCTCCTACGAGCAGTACTTC; CDR3 protein: CASSPSQVSYEQYF
D gene: -; clone size: -; J gene: TRBJ2-5; V gene: TRBV4-1; CDR3 DNA: TGCGCCAGCAGCCAGGGGGCTAAACAAGAGACCCAGTACTTC; CDR3 protein: CASSQGAKQETQYF
D gene: TRBD2; clone size: -; J gene: TRBJ2-7; V gene: TRBV11-2; CDR3 DNA: TGTGCCAGCAGCCGACCGTTGTCTAGCGGAAACTACGAGCAGTACTTC; CDR3 protein: CASSRPLSSGNYEQYF
D gene: TRBD1; clone size: -; J gene: TRBJ2-1; V gene: TRBV9; CDR3 DNA: TGTGCCAGCAGCACCCGGACAGGGGCTATCAATGAGCAGTTCTTC; CDR3 protein: CASSTRTGAINEQFF
D gene: -; clone size: few; J gene: TRBJ1-1; V gene: TRBV19; CDR3 DNA: TGTGCCAGTAGTATACAGGGGTTGAACACTGAAGCTTTCTTT; CDR3 protein: CASSIQGLNTEAFF
D gene: TRBD1; clone size: -; J gene: TRBJ2-7; V gene: TRBV25-1; CDR3 DNA: TGTGCCAGCAGTGACGAGACAGGGTTCCACGAGCAGTACTTC; CDR3 protein: CASSDETGFHEQYF
D gene: TRBD1; clone size: -; J gene: TRBJ2-7; V gene: TRBV19; CDR3 DNA: TGTGCCAGTAGGACAGGGGGCGAACGTTCCTACGAGCAGTACTTC; CDR3 protein: CASRTGGERSYEQYF
D gene: -; clone size: -; J gene: TRBJ2-3; V gene: TRBV2; CDR3 DNA: TGTGCCAGCAGTGATGGAGGGGAGGTAGATACGCAGTATTTT; CDR3 protein: CASSDGGEVDTQYF
D gene: TRBD2; clone size: -; J gene: TRBJ2-2; V gene: TRBV5-1; CDR3 DNA: TGCGCCAGCAGCTGGACTAGCGGAACCGGGGAGCTGTTTTTT; CDR3 protein: CASSWTSGTGELFF
D gene: -; clone size: -; J gene: TRBJ2-5; V gene: TRBV5-6; CDR3 DNA: TGTGCCAGCAGCTTGTCCGGGTCAGAGACCCAGTACTTC; CDR3 protein: CASSLSGSETQYF
D gene: -; clone size: few; J gene: TRBJ1-2; V gene: TRBV5-6; CDR3 DNA: TGTGCCAGCAGCTTGGGAGAGGAGCGAGGCTACACCTTC; CDR3 protein: CASSLGEERGYTF
D gene: TRBD2; clone size: once; J gene: TRBJ2-2; V gene: TRBV5-1; CDR3 DNA: TGCGCCAGCAGCCCCAGCGGGGGAATAGCCGGGGAGCTGTTTTTT; CDR3 protein: CASSPSGGIAGELFF
D gene: -; clone size: few; J gene: TRBJ2-2; V gene: TRBV5-1; CDR3 DNA: TGCGCCAGCAGATTTGGTACATTAGGGGACGGGGAGCTGTTTTTT; CDR3 protein: CASRFGTLGDGELFF
D gene: TRBD1; clone size: -; J gene: TRBJ1-2; V gene: TRBV7-2; CDR3 DNA: TGTGCCAGCAGCCCGCTGACAGGGGGGTCTTTTTATGGCTACACCTTC; CDR3 protein: CASSPLTGGSFYGYTF
D gene: TRBD2; clone size: -; J gene: TRBJ2-1; V gene: TRBV2; CDR3 DNA: TGTGCCAGCAGGGGGACCACTAGCGACAGCTCCTACAATGAGCAGTTCTTC; CDR3 protein: CASRGTTSDSSYNEQFF
D gene: -; clone size: -; J gene: TRBJ1-1; V gene: TRBV5-1; CDR3 DNA: TGCGCCAGCAGCCCCGCGGAGAACACTGAAGCTTTCTTT; CDR3 protein: CASSPAENTEAFF
D gene: TRBD1; clone size: -; J gene: TRBJ2-1; V gene: TRBV4-2; CDR3 DNA: TGTGCCAGCAGCTTCGACAGGGGCAATGAGCAGTTCTTC; CDR3 protein: CASSFDRGNEQFF
D gene: TRBD2; clone size: -; J gene: TRBJ2-3; V gene: TRBV7-2; CDR3 DNA: TGTGCCAGCAGGTTGGGCCTAGCGGCATCTACGCAGTATTTT; CDR3 protein: CASRLGLAASTQYF
D gene: TRBD1; clone size: -; J gene: TRBJ2-2; V gene: TRBV12-5; CDR3 DNA: TGTGCTAGTGGTGAAGGAACAGGGGCCGGGGAGCTGTTTTTT; CDR3 protein: CASGEGTGAGELFF
D gene: -; clone size: -; J gene: TRBJ2-2; V gene: TRBV7-3; CDR3 DNA: TGTGCCAGCAGCTCAGGACTTTACACCGGGGAGCTGTTTTTT; CDR3 protein: CASSSGLYTGELFF
D gene: -; clone size: once; J gene: TRBJ1-2; V gene: TRBV18; CDR3 DNA: TGTGCCAGCTCACACAAAACGACAGCCTTCTATGGCTACACCTTC; CDR3 protein: CASSHKTTAFYGYTF